This T cell receptor beta chain was sequenced in a study of OX40 agonist ivuxolimab in advanced cancers. Overall study context: In this cohort, patients received ivuxolimab, an agonistic anti-OX40 (CD134) antibody.

The CDR3 is 15 amino acids. CDR1 is SGHDN and CDR2 is FVKESK in the germline V gene. V lost 4 bases and J lost 5, with 16 bases in between. This clone appeared a single time. TCRdb's copy holds only in-frame clones and misses some; the assay was immunoSEQ multiplex PCR. The repertoire includes fewer than 80,000 clones, 90% to 95% of them detected once, and approximately 14% sits in the top ten. Autoimmune disease history or systemic immunosuppression barred patients. The TCR comes from an adult with an advanced solid tumor such as melanoma, head and neck, liver or kidney cancer. The chain links TRBV14 to TRBJ2-3; D perhaps matches TRBD2 (7 bases). The sample consisted of CD4+ or CD8+ T cells sorted from blood, taken in a trial of the OX40 agonist ivuxolimab. CDR3 DNA sequence: TGTGCCAGCAGCCTGATGGGGGGGGCCGGAGATACGCAGTATTTT. Translating gives CASSLMGGAGDTQYF. The variable domain in full, with the rest retrieved from reference TRBV14 and TRBJ2-3, is EAGVTQFPSHSVIEKGQTVTLRCDPISGHDNLYWYRRVMGKEIKFLLHFVKESKQDESGMPNNRFLAERTGGTYSTLKVQPAELEDSGVYFCASSLMGGAGDTQYFGPGTRLTVL.